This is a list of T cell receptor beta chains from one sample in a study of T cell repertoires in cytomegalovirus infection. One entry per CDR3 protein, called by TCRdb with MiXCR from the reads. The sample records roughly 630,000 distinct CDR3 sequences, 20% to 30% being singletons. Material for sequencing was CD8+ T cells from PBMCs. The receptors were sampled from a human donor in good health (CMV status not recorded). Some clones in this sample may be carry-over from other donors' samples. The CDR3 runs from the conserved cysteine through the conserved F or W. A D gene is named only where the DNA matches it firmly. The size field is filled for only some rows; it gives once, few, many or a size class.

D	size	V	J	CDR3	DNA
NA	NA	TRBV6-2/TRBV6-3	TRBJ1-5	CANRARGGRGNQPQHF	TGTGCCAACAGAGCCCGGGGGGGCCGTGGGAATCAGCCCCAGCATTTT
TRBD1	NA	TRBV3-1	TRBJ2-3	CASSHRQGPDTQYF	TGTGCCAGCAGCCACAGACAGGGGCCAGATACGCAGTATTTT
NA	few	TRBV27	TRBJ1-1	CASSPTGVEAFF	TGTGCCAGCAGCCCAACGGGGGTTGAAGCTTTCTTT
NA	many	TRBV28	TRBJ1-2	CASSLPAGLLNYGYTF	TGTGCCAGCAGTTTACCGGCAGGGCTCCTTAACTATGGCTACACCTTC
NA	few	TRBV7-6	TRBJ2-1	CASSLLGVVVDNEQFF	TGTGCCAGCAGCTTATTAGGGGTTGTAGTCGACAATGAGCAGTTCTTC
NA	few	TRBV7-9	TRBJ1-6	CASSLSQGYNSPLHF	TGTGCCAGCAGCTTATCACAGGGCTACAATTCACCCCTCCACTTT
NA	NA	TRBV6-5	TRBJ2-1	CASSYARQDEQFF	TGTGCCAGCAGCTACGCGCGCCAAGATGAGCAGTTCTTC
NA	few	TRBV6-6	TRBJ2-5	CASSYGGTKETQYF	TGTGCCAGCAGTTACGGGGGGACCAAAGAGACCCAGTACTTC
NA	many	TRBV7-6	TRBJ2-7	CASSRTETYEQYF	TGTGCCAGCAGCCGGACGGAAACCTACGAGCAGTACTTC
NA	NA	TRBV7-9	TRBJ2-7	CASTYQGSSPYEQYF	TGTGCCAGCACTTATCAGGGGTCGTCCCCCTACGAGCAGTACTTC
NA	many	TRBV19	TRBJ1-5	CASSSGRVTEVNQPQHF	TGTGCCAGTAGTTCCGGCAGGGTCACAGAGGTTAATCAGCCCCAGCATTTT
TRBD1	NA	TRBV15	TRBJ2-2	CATSKTTGTGLTVELFF	TGTGCCACCAGCAAAACGACCGGGACAGGGCTCACTGTGGAGCTGTTTTTT
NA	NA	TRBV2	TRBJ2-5	CASSVKVTQETQYF	TGTGCCAGCAGCGTTAAGGTGACACAAGAGACCCAGTACTTC
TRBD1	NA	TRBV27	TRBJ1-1	CASKDGQGSTEAFF	TGTGCCAGCAAAGACGGACAGGGGTCCACTGAAGCTTTCTTT
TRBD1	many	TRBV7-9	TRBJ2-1	CASRLRTGGYEQFF	TGTGCCAGCAGACTCCGGACAGGGGGCTATGAGCAGTTCTTC
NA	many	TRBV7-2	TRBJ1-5	CASNGGADQPQHF	TGTGCCAGCAATGGGGGGGCCGATCAGCCCCAGCATTTT
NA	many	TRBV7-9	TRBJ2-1	CASSLVGYHEQFF	TGTGCCAGCAGCTTAGTGGGGTACCATGAGCAGTTCTTC
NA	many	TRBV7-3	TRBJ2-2	CASSLIRGQGRGELFF	TGTGCCAGCAGCTTAATACGAGGTCAGGGTCGCGGGGAGCTGTTTTTT
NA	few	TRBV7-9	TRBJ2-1	CASQTALEYNEQFF	TGTGCCAGCCAGACGGCCCTCGAATACAATGAGCAGTTCTTC
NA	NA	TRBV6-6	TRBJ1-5	CASHYLQPQHF	TGTGCCAGCCATTACCTACAGCCCCAGCATTTT
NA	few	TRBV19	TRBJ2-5	CASSISGSREKTQYF	TGTGCCAGTAGTATCTCTGGGAGTCGCGAGAAGACCCAGTACTTC
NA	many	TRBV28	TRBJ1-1	CASSDPAVRKVVGDTEAFF	TGTGCCAGCAGTGACCCGGCCGTGAGGAAAGTCGTCGGTGACACTGAAGCTTTCTTT
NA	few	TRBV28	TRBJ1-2	CASSLSGGIYLEYGYTF	TGTGCCAGCAGTTTATCGGGTGGGATTTACCTTGAATATGGCTACACCTTC
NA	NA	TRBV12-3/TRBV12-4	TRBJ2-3	CASREGGLPDTQYF	TGTGCCAGTCGAGAGGGGGGCCTCCCAGATACGCAGTATTTT
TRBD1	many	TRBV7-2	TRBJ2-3	CASSSRDRVTNTQYF	TGTGCCAGCAGCTCCCGGGACAGAGTCACGAATACGCAGTATTTT
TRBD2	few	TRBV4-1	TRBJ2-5	CASSQFVAGGSQETQYF	TGCGCCAGCAGCCAATTCGTGGCGGGGGGGTCCCAAGAGACCCAGTACTTC
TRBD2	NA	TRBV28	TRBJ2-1	CVSWGRGAYNEQFF	TGTGTCAGCTGGGGGCGGGGGGCTTACAATGAGCAGTTCTTC
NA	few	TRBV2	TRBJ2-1	CASSGGASYNEQFF	TGTGCCAGCAGCGGAGGGGCGTCCTACAATGAGCAGTTCTTC